This T cell receptor beta chain was documented in a study of T cell repertoires in cytomegalovirus infection. Background on the study: TCR beta signatures that were public indicated CMV infection and matching HLA type.

Study-wide results and limits: Pooled public TCR beta family frequency picked out CMV carriers with the relevant HLA. What dominated the ex vivo response were HLA-C-restricted CMV-specific TCR beta clonotypes.

Each CDR3 protein is one row after TCRdb ran MiXCR on the reads. The sample yields about 180,000 distinct CDR3 sequences, about an eighth seen once. Worth noting for this clonotype: Its target is not known.

Deletions cut 1 base from V and 2 bases from J, with 9 bases between. CDR3 length: 15 residues. CDR1 and CDR2 (germline): LNHNV, YYDKDF (reference sequence). Source material: PBMCs. The TCR comes from a human donor in good health (CMV status not recorded). Some clones in this sample may be carry-over from other donors' samples. The chain links TRBV15 to TRBJ1-5; maybe TRBD1 (5 bases). The CDR3 DNA is TGTGCCACCAGCAGAGCCAGGGTGGGCAATCAGCCCCAGCATTTT. Translating gives CATSRARVGNQPQHF.